A single sample is the source of the 13 T cell receptor beta chains below, sequenced in a study of technical replicates of blood from several donors. Profiled with immunoSEQ multiplex PCR; TCRdb holds only in-frame clones, not every one. The table lists around 70,000 clones, 93% of them singletons. Specimen: T cells isolated from PBMCs. Receptor source: a human donor in good health.

This chain connects TRBV11-3 to TRBJ2-7, with 9 bases that match TRBD1. The CDR3 runs 16 residues. Germline trimming cut 2 bases from V and 6 bases from J; bases unmatched to any gene: 11. Germline loops: CDR1 SGHNT, CDR2 YENEEA. The CDR3: CASSLNSWDRVSEQYF. CDR3 in DNA: TGTGCCAGCAGCTTAAATTCTTGGGACAGGGTCTCCGAGCAGTACTTC.

This rearrangement joins TRBV10-3 to TRBJ2-2; D gene unclear. The CDR3 contains 14 residues. The V and J ends lost 7 bases and 1 base respectively, with 10 bases between them. The germline V gene has CDR1 ENHRY and CDR2 SYGVKD. The CDR3 nucleotides are TGTGCCATCATGGTCAGCGAGAACACCGGGGAGCTGTTTTTT. It is translated as CAIMVSENTGELFF.

The J gene is TRBJ1-5, the V gene TRBV6-1; D might be TRBD1 (6 bases). Germline-derived CDR1 and CDR2 are MNHNS and SASEGT. The CDR3 is 15 amino acids. The V end lost 3 bases, the J end lost 4 bases, and 13 bases lay between the germline ends. CDR3 nucleotide sequence: TGTGCCAGCAGTGATGTAGGGGGGGCGAATCAGCCCCAGCATTTT. Translating it yields CASSDVGGANQPQHF.

This chain joins TRBV7-8 and TRBJ2-7; 9 nucleotides match TRBD2. Trimming at V came to 5 bases and at J to 5 bases, leaving 13 bases not matched to a gene. The CDR3 totals 16 residues. CDR1 is SGHVS and CDR2 is FQNEAQ in the germline V gene. CDR3 sequence reads: CASSPVAGAVGHEQYF. The CDR3 nucleotides are TGTGCCAGCAGCCCCGTAGCGGGAGCGGTTGGACACGAGCAGTACTTC.

This chain joins TRBV11-3 and TRBJ2-6; TRBD1 matches at 7 bases. This CDR3 is 19 amino acids long. In germline, CDR1 is SGHNT, CDR2 YENEEA. V dropped 4 bases and J dropped 0; count of bases not matched to a gene: 12. This chain's CDR3 is CASSSRQGESNSGANVLTF. CDR3 coding DNA: TGTGCCAGCAGCTCCAGACAGGGAGAGTCTAACTCTGGGGCCAACGTCCTGACTTTC.

The rearrangement joins TRBV27 to TRBJ1-4, with D possibly matching TRBD1 (6 bases). Between the trimmed V and J ends, which lost 6 bases and 8 bases, there was a span of 16 bases. The CDR3 spans 14 residues. Germline loops: CDR1 MNHEY, CDR2 SMNVEV (reference sequence). The CDR3 DNA follows: TGTGCCAGCAGCTACAGGGTAGCGGGAGAAAAACTGTTTTTT. This codes for CASSYRVAGEKLFF.

The chain couples TRBV28 to TRBJ2-7; 9 bases agree with TRBD1. Germline CDR1 and CDR2: MDHEN and SYDVKM. V dropped 6 bases and J dropped 3; count of bases not matched to a gene: 0. CDR3 length: 12 amino acids. The CDR3 sequence is CASRTGGYEQYF. The CDR3 nucleotides are TGTGCCAGCAGGACAGGGGGCTACGAGCAGTACTTC.

This clone was seen a single time. CDR3 sequence (DNA): TGTGCCACCAGCAATTTCAGAGCGGGAGAGCAGTTCTTC. Translating gives CATSNFRAGEQFF. The gene calls are TRBV15 and TRBJ2-1; TRBD2 matches 7 bases. Unmatched junction bases numbered 7, after V lost 4 bases and J lost 10 bases. Germline V gene data show CDR1 as LNHNV and CDR2 as YYDKDF (reference sequence). The CDR3 is made up of 13 amino acids.

The V and J genes are TRBV7-2 and TRBJ2-7; possible D gene TRBD1, 5 bases. The germline V gene encodes CDR1 SGHTA and CDR2 FQGNSA. The CDR3 runs to 15 residues. V lost 2 bases and J lost 0, with 11 bases in between. The CDR3 nucleotides read TGTGCCAGCAGCTTAACAGGCGACACCTCCTACGAGCAGTACTTC. It translates to CASSLTGDTSYEQYF.

The chain employs TRBV29-1 and TRBJ1-3; 8 bases are a match to TRBD1. The V segment lost 0 bases and the J segment 4 bases; nucleotides outside the gene matches: 11. This CDR3 region has 17 residues. Germline lookup yields CDR1 SQVTM and CDR2 ANQGSEA. CDR3 bases: TGCAGCGTTGAAGATCGGACAGGGAGGAAAGGCGGAAACACCATATATTTT. It encodes CSVEDRTGRKGGNTIYF.

The rearrangement joins TRBV27 to TRBJ1-4; D remains ambiguous. In germline, CDR1 is MNHEY, CDR2 SMNVEV (reference sequence). Trimming took off 5 bases at V and 3 bases at J, with 10 bases between the two ends. CDR3 length: 14 residues. CDR3 sequence reads: CASSIGVANEKLFF. The CDR3 coding sequence is TGTGCCAGCAGTATCGGGGTTGCTAATGAAAAACTGTTTTTT.

The genes are TRBV7-8 and TRBJ1-6; TRBD1 is a possible D gene (6 bases). The CDR3 spans 17 residues. Germline V lookup: CDR1 SGHVS, CDR2 FQNEAQ. Trimming pared 5 bases from V and 0 bases from J, leaving 14 bases between. The CDR3 protein is CASSRRTESSYNSPLHF. Here the CDR3 DNA reads TGTGCCAGCAGCCGACGGACAGAGAGCTCCTATAATTCACCCCTCCACTTT.

This clone was picked up one time. DNA of the CDR3: TGCGCCAGCAGCCAAAAACTGGACAGCCCACACTACGAGCAGTACTTC. Translating it yields CASSQKLDSPHYEQYF. This rearrangement joins TRBV4-1 to TRBJ2-7; D is perhaps TRBD1 (6 bases). V was pared by 2 bases and J by 3 bases, with 17 bases between. This CDR3 comprises 16 residues. Germline V CDR1 and CDR2: MGHRA, YSYEKL.